This T cell receptor beta chain was captured in a study of blood T cell repertoires in COVID-19. In this sample, this clone turned up once. Libraries were prepared by immunoSEQ multiplex PCR; TCRdb keeps only in-frame clonotypes and omits some of them. This sample yields around 310,000 clones, of which about 90% are seen a single time; under 1.1% belongs to the top ten. This CDR3 comprises 18 residues. V lost 0 bases and J lost 0, with 15 bases in between. Per germline, CDR1 LGHDT and CDR2 YNNKEL (reference sequence). This sequence joins TRBV3-1 (or the pseudogene TRBV3-2) and TRBJ2-4; TRBD2 is a possible D gene (6 bases). The sequenced sample was peripheral blood. The receptor was isolated from a woman in her thirties or forties with COVID-19, enrolled during active disease. CDR3 coding DNA: TGTGCCAGCAGCCAAGATGGGTACGGGGGAGGAGCCAAAAACATTCAGTACTTC. This codes for CASSQDGYGGGAKNIQYF.